The 3 T cell receptor beta chains in this list originate from one sample, sequenced in a study of blood T cell repertoires in COVID-19. Clones were sequenced by immunoSEQ multiplex PCR, and TCRdb holds only the in-frame ones, with some missing. The sample carries 120,000 to 150,000 clones, roughly 85% recorded once. Sequencing used peripheral blood. These receptors were obtained from a man aged 55 to 70 with acute or convalescent COVID-19.

This chain uses TRBV7-8 with TRBJ1-5; D is unresolved. Germline V gives CDR1 SGHVS, CDR2 FQNEAQ. With 2 bases removed from V and 3 bases from J, the gap between germline ends came to 11 bases. CDR3 length equals 15 residues. The CDR3 sequence is CASSLPGGYNQPQHF. CDR3 nucleotides: TGTGCCAGCAGCTTACCCGGAGGATACAATCAGCCCCAGCATTTT.

The J gene is TRBJ2-1, the V gene TRBV7-8; 9 nucleotides align to TRBD2. Unmatched junction bases numbered 3, after V lost 5 bases and J lost 1 base. Germline assignment: CDR1 SGHVS and CDR2 FQNEAQ. The CDR3 consists of 15 residues. The CDR3 DNA follows: TGTGCCAGCAGCCCTAGCGGGATTTCCTACAATGAGCAGTTCTTC. Translation: CASSPSGISYNEQFF.

The CDR3, as DNA: TGTGCCAGCAGCTTGGGGGGGGCGGGGGACGGAGAGACCCAGTACTTC. Translation gives CASSLGGAGDGETQYF. J is TRBJ2-5 and V is TRBV5-5; weak D call: TRBD2 (7 bases). The V gene lost 0 bases and the J gene lost 4 bases, with 16 bases spanning the gap. CDR1 SGHKS and CDR2 YYEKEE come from the germline V gene (reference sequence). This CDR3 is 16 amino acids long.